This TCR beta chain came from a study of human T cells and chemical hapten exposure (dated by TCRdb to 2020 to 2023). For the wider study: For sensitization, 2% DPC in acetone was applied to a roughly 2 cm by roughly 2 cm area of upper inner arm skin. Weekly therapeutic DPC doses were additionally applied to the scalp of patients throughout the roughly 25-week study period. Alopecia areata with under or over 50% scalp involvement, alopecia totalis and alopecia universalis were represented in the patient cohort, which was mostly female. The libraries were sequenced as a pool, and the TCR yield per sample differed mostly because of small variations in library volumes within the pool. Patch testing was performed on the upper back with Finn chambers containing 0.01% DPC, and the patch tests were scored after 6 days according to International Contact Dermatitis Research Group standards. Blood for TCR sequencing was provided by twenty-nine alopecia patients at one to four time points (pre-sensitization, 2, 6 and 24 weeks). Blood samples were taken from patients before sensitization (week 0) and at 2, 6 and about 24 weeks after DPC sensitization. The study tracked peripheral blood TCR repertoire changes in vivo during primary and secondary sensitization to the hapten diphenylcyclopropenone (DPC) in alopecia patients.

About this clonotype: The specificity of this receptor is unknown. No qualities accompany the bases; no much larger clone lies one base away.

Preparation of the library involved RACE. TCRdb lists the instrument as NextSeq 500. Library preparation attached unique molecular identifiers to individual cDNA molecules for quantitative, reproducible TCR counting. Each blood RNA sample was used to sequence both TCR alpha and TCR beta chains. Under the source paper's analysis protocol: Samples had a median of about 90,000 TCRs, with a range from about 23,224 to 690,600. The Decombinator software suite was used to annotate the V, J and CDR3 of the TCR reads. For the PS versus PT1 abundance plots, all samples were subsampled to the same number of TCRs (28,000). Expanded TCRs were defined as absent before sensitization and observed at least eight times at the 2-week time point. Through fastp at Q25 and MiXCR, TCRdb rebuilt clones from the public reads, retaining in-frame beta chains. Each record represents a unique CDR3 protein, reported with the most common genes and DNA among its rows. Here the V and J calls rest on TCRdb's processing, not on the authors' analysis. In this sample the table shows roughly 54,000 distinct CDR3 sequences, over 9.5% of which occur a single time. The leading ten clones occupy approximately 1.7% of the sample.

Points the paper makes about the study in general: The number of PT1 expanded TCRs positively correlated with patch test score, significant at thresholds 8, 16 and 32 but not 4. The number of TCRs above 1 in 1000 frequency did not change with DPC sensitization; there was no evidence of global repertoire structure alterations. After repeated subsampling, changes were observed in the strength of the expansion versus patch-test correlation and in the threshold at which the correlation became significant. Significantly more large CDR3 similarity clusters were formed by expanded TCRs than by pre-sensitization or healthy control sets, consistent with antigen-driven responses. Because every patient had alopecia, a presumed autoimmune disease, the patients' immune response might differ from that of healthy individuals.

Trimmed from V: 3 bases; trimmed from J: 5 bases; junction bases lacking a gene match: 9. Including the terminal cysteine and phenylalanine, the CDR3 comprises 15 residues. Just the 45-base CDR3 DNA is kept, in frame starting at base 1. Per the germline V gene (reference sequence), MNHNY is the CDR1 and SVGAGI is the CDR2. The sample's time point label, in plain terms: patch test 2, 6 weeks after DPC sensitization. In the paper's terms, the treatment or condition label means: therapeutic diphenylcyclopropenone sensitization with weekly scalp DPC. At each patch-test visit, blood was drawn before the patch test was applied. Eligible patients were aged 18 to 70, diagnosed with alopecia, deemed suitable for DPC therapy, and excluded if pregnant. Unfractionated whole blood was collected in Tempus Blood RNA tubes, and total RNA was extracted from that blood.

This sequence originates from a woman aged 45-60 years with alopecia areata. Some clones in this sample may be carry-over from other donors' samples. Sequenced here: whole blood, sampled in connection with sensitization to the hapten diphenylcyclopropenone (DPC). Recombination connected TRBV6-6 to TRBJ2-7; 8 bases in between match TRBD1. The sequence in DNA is TGTGCCAGCAGTTATTTGCCGACAGGGGACAACGAGCAGTACTTC. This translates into CASSYLPTGDNEQYF.